This T cell receptor beta chain was captured in a study of T cells in Graves' hyperthyroidism and ophthalmopathy. Notes on this clonotype: The antigen is not known.

The CDR3 regions of TCR beta were amplified from RNA transcripts. The HTBI set primed first-round TCR CDR3 RT-PCR. In TCRdb, the multiplex PCR reads were re-called with MiXCR into one record per CDR3 protein. The sample lists 200,000 to 300,000 distinct CDR3 sequences, around 25% occurring once. Study-wide points: The majority of expanded thyroid clonotypes above 0.001 also appeared in blood.

Trimming removed 3 bases from V and 3 bases from J; junction bases left unmatched: 13. The CDR3 totals 16 residues. Germline CDR1 and CDR2: DFQATT and SNEGSKA (reference sequence). The receptor comes from a middle-aged woman with Graves' ophthalmopathy. Sequenced input: blood. V is TRBV20-1 and J is TRBJ2-5, with 7 bases identical to TRBD2. The CDR3 here is CSARWPLGAGEETQYF. The CDR3 nucleotides are TGCAGTGCTAGGTGGCCCCTCGGGGCGGGAGAAGAGACCCAGTACTTC.